Sequencing of this TCR beta chain was carried out in a study of blood T cell repertoires in COVID-19. The repertoire was sequenced with immunoSEQ multiplex PCR; TCRdb's copy has only in-frame clones and lacks some. The sample yields more than 350,000 clones, roughly 89% seen once. Germline CDR1 is SGHRS and CDR2 is YFSETQ. The CDR3 length is 16 residues. Trimming at V came to 3 bases and at J to 3 bases, leaving 6 bases not matched to a gene. The V call is TRBV5-1, the J call TRBJ1-1; 12 bases are shared with TRBD1. Sequencing was carried out using PBMCs or T cells enriched from blood (not recorded which). This receptor was obtained from a woman aged 45 to 65 who had recovered from COVID-19. The CDR3 protein is CASSSGQGAADTEAFF. The CDR3 DNA sequence: TGCGCCAGCAGCTCGGGACAGGGGGCAGCGGACACTGAAGCTTTCTTT. Supplemented by reference TRBV5-1 and TRBJ1-1, the full variable domain reads KAGVTQTPRYLIKTRGQQVTLSCSPISGHRSVSWYQQTPGQGLQFLFEYFSETQRNKGNFPGRFSGRQFSNSRSEMNVSTLELGDSALYLCASSSGQGAADTEAFFGQGTRLTVV.